The 27 T cell receptor beta chains presented below share a single source sample, sequenced in a study of T cell repertoires in cytomegalovirus infection. TCRdb re-derived calls from the reads in MiXCR, one entry per CDR3 protein. The sample has approximately 7,900 distinct CDR3 sequences, approximately 49% seen once; the top ten hold 65% to 75%. The antigens of these receptors remain unknown. The sample was PBMCs, sequenced either directly or after in vitro stimulation (not recorded which). The receptor set was obtained from a human donor in good health (CMV status not recorded). Some clones in this sample may be carry-over from other donors' samples.

This clonotype was found once. At one boundary the junction diverges from the germline segment, which might be a read error. The gene calls are TRBV7-6 and TRBJ2-1; D gene uncertain. The length of the CDR3 is 14 residues. Germline loops: CDR1 SGHVS, CDR2 FNYEAQ. CDR3 bases: TGTGCTAGCAGCTTAACAGACAATAGCAATGAGCCGTTCTTC. This encodes CASSLTDNSNEPFF.

Details on this clonotype: This likely comes from a read error, as the CDR3 has no conserved phenylalanine or tryptophan at its end. The DNA is left out, because the CDR3 cannot be placed on it with certainty; the CDR3 is given as TCRdb lists it. The V and J genes are TRBV7-8 and TRBJ2-1; the table's D call of TRBD1 was not tested on the DNA. The CDR3 sequence runs 13 residues, both termini included. Germline-derived CDR1 and CDR2 are SGHVS and FQNEAQ. This chain's CDR3 is CASSRDRHNEQLL.

The genes are TRBV6-5 and TRBJ1-1; D not certain. The V end was cut by 4 bases, the J end by 0 bases, with 9 bases between. Per germline, CDR1 MNHEY and CDR2 SVGAGI. This CDR3 is built from 14 residues. As DNA, the CDR3 is TGTGCCAGCAGTTTTAACAGCCTGAACACTGAAGCTTTCTTT. Its protein product is CASSFNSLNTEAFF.

V and J are TRBV7-2 and TRBJ1-2; D unclear. This CDR3 comprises 14 residues. V lost 3 bases to trimming and J lost 2 bases, with 10 bases between them. In germline, CDR1 is SGHTA, CDR2 FQGNSA. CDR3 amino acids: CASSLGTANYGYTF. The CDR3 coding sequence is TGTGCCAGCAGCTTGGGAACAGCAAACTATGGCTACACCTTC.

The table lists this clonotype with a count of one. It is likely a read error, because the conserved phenylalanine at the end of the CDR3 is missing. This rearrangement joins TRBV7-6 to TRBJ1-2; D gene unclear. Trimming took 5 bases from V and 2 from J, leaving 12 bases between them. The CDR3 has 14 amino acids. The germline V gene has CDR1 SGHVS and CDR2 FNYEAQ. This chain's CDR3 is CASSPQDGNYGYTL. The CDR3 nucleotides read TGTGCCAGCAGCCCCCAGGACGGGAACTATGGCTACACCTTA.

V usage is TRBV11-2 and J usage is TRBJ1-1; D gene uncertain. With 5 bases removed from V and 1 base from J, the gap between germline ends came to 5 bases. The CDR3 totals 12 residues. Looked up from germline, CDR1 is SGHAT and CDR2 is FQNNGV. CDR3 in amino acids: CASSRGNTEAFF. The CDR3 DNA reads TGTGCCAGCAGCCGGGGGAACACTGAAGCTTTCTTT.

This clonotype was detected only a few times. The chain couples TRBV7-2 to TRBJ2-1; a weak D match, TRBD2 (7 bases). Germline V gene data show CDR1 as SGHTA and CDR2 as FQGNSA. This CDR3 region has 15 residues. V lost 1 base to trimming and J lost 10 bases, with 17 bases between them. For the CDR3, the DNA is TGTGCCAGCAGCTTAGAATGGGGGGGCCCAGGAGAGCAGTTCTTC. Protein product: CASSLEWGGPGEQFF. Together with reference TRBV7-2 and TRBJ2-1, the CDR3 gives the full variable domain: GAGVSQSPSNKVTEKGKDVELRCDPISGHTALYWYRQSLGQGLEFLIYFQGNSAPDKSGLPSDRFSAERTGGSVSTLTIQRTQQEDSAVYLCASSLEWGGPGEQFFGPGTRLTVL.

The chain joins TRBV7-2 to TRBJ2-5, with TRBD1 identical over 7 bases. The V and J ends lost 10 bases and 4 bases, in that order; junction bases with no gene match: 12. The CDR3 has 14 amino acids. The germline V gene encodes CDR1 SGHTA and CDR2 FQGNSA. Here the CDR3 reads CAMSFDRDGETQYF. The CDR3 nucleotides are TGTGCCATGAGCTTCGACAGGGATGGAGAGACCCAGTACTTC.

This clonotype was detected only a few times. The chain joins TRBV4-2 to TRBJ1-5; D is possibly TRBD1 (6 bases). Looked up from germline, CDR1 is LGHNA and CDR2 is YNFKEQ. CDR3 size: 17 residues. The ends were cut back, 2 bases at V and 5 bases at J, with 19 bases in the middle. CDR3 nucleotides: TGTGCCAGCAGCCAATCCCTACAGGGTTATGGATATCAGCCCCAGCATTTT. Translated, it gives CASSQSLQGYGYQPQHF.

This clonotype is large (0.1 to 1%) in the sample. A junction boundary mismatches the germline segment, possibly from a read error. Here the CDR3 reads CASTLGSEAFF. CDR3 bases: TGTGCCAGCACCTTGGGCAGTGAAGCTTTCTTT. This chain connects TRBV5-5 to TRBJ1-1, with D uncertain. CDR3 length equals 11 residues. CDR1 and CDR2 (germline): SGHKS, YYEKEE (reference sequence).

Turning to this clonotype: The junction departs from the called germline gene at one end, perhaps through a read error. The J gene is TRBJ2-1, the V gene TRBV10-2; D not resolved. Germline values: CDR1 WSHSY, CDR2 SAAADI. This CDR3 region has 11 residues. The CDR3: CAISDYKAHFF. CDR3 bases: TGCGCCATCAGTGATTACAAGGCGCATTTCTTC.

Details on this clonotype: Compared with germline, one end of the junction differs, possibly owing to a read error. The chain has TRBV6-5 and TRBJ1-5, with 8 nucleotides matching TRBD1. CDR1 is MNHEY, CDR2 SVGAGI, per germline. The CDR3 totals 15 residues. The CDR3 DNA reads as TGTGCCACAGGACTACGACAGGGGACCAATCCGCCCCAGCATTTT. Translating it yields CATGLRQGTNPPQHF.

CDR3 region: CASSIYAGNHEQFF. Here the CDR3 DNA reads TGTGCCAGTAGTATATATGCAGGGAATCATGAGCAGTTCTTC. The gene calls are TRBV19 and TRBJ2-1, with D perhaps TRBD1 (5 bases). Trimming took off 2 bases at V and 8 bases at J, with 13 bases between the two ends. In germline, CDR1 is LNHDA, CDR2 SQIVND (reference sequence). This CDR3 contains 14 residues.

This clonotype was recorded once. An end of the junction does not agree with germline; a read error may underlie this. The chain employs TRBV10-3 and TRBJ1-5; D possibly corresponds to TRBD1 (5 bases). The CDR3 is 20 residues long. Germline CDR1 is ENHRY and CDR2 is SYGVKD. The CDR3 nucleotides are TGTTCCATCAGTGAGTCGGAACAGGTGAGTGACGAGACTCGCCCTCCGCCCCAGCATTTT. Its translation is CSISESEQVSDETRPPPQHF.

This clonotype came up many times. CDR3 sequence: CASRPGQSATNEKLFF. The CDR3 coding sequence is TGTGCCAGCAGACCGGGACAGTCGGCAACTAATGAAAAACTGTTTTTT. The chain uses TRBV7-2 and TRBJ1-4, with 7 bases matching TRBD1. The CDR3 extends over 16 amino acids. J was trimmed by 0 bases and V by 6 bases; bases with no gene match: 7. CDR1 is SGHTA and CDR2 is FQGNSA in the germline V gene.

The table lists this clonotype with a count of one. The chain recombines TRBV7-6 with TRBJ2-7, with D perhaps matching TRBD1 (5 bases). CDR1 and CDR2 from the germline V gene are SGHVS and FNYEAQ. V was clipped by 3 bases and J by 0 bases, with 12 bases between them. This CDR3 is 15 amino acids long. CDR3 protein: CASSFTGRTSYEQYF. In DNA form, the CDR3 reads TGTGCCAGCAGCTTCACAGGACGGACCTCCTACGAGCAGTACTTC.

A note on this clonotype: At one end, the junction sequence differs from germline, possibly due to a read error. V usage is TRBV12-3 or TRBV12-4 and J usage is TRBJ1-5, with D maybe TRBD1 (6 bases). This CDR3 has 18 residues. The DNA of the CDR3 is TGTGCCAGCAGTCAGAAGGGGACCAGGGGTCCGTACAATCATCCCCCGCATTTT. Translating it yields CASSQKGTRGPYNHPPHF.

This clonotype was observed many times. This chain links TRBV6-1 with TRBJ1-1; 9 positions match TRBD1. Germline values: CDR1 MNHNS, CDR2 SASEGT. J was trimmed by 1 base and V by 5 bases; bases with no gene match: 11. This CDR3 contains 17 residues. The CDR3 DNA follows: TGTGCCAGCAGTCTCCCGGACAGGGGCAGGGAGAACACTGAAGCTTTCTTT. Protein sequence: CASSLPDRGRENTEAFF.

A few counts support this clonotype. One end of the junction fails to match germline, which may point to a read error. CDR3 coding DNA: TGTGCCAGCATCCTCAGGGTTTCCAAACAGGCCACTGAATCTTTCTTT. Translating it yields CASILRVSKQATESFF. The chain carries TRBV12-3 or TRBV12-4 and TRBJ1-1; weak D call: TRBD1 (5 bases). CDR3 length: 16 amino acids.

About this clonotype itself: Here the CDR3 omits its conserved ending phenylalanine or tryptophan, so a read error is the likely source. It is unclear where the CDR3 begins or ends on the DNA, so no DNA is shown, and the CDR3 is as TCRdb lists it. The rearrangement links TRBV20-1 to TRBJ2-3; TRBD1 reflects the table's D call only, with no check against the DNA. The germline V gene encodes CDR1 DFQATT and CDR2 SNEGSKA (reference sequence). A total of 18 residues make up the CDR3, ends included. The CDR3: CSARRLPSTGSTQDTQSV.

For this clonotype: Sequence at one end of the junction differs from germline and may be a read error. The chain employs TRBV12-3 or TRBV12-4 and TRBJ1-1, with 8 bases fitting TRBD1. The CDR3 runs 15 residues. In nucleotides, the CDR3 is TGTTCCAGAAGCCCACCGACAGGGGTTAACACTGAAGATTTCTTC. Translation: CSRSPPTGVNTEDFF.

Worth noting for this clonotype: Sequence at one end of the junction differs from germline and may be a read error. The chain has TRBV5-5 and TRBJ2-1; the D gene could be TRBD1 or TRBD2 (5 bases each). There are 11 residues in the CDR3. From germline, CDR1 is SGHKS and CDR2 YYEKEE (reference sequence). Here the CDR3 reads CDSTWGNYQFF. The DNA for the CDR3 is TGTGACAGCACCTGGGGGAATTATCAGTTCTTC.

As to this clonotype: Its ends do not fully match the called genes, so a read error is possible. The rearrangement uses TRBV5-1 and TRBJ2-7; D assignment may be TRBD1 or TRBD2 (7 bases each). This CDR3 is built from 14 residues. The germline V gene encodes CDR1 SGHRS and CDR2 YFSETQ. Here the CDR3 reads CASTPGGGPFERYF. The CDR3 DNA reads TGCGCCAGCACCCCAGGGGGGGGTCCCTTCGAGCGGTACTTC.

About this clonotype: It may be a read error: a sequence one base away is much more abundant. Written as DNA, the CDR3 is TGTGTCAGCACCAGGGGAGACTCTGGAAACACCATATATTTT. Protein sequence: CVSTRGDSGNTIYF. The chain is built from TRBV6-5 and TRBJ1-3, with a tentative D call TRBD1 (6 bases). The V gene's germline CDR1 is MNHEY and CDR2 SVGAGI. The CDR3 loop spans 14 amino acids.

The chain recombines TRBV20-1 with TRBJ1-2; D not resolved. Trimming shortened V by 2 bases and J by 9 bases, and 13 bases separated the two germline ends. The CDR3 loop spans 12 amino acids. Germline CDR1 and CDR2: DFQATT and SNEGSKA (reference sequence). The CDR3 sequence is CSARRRPESYTF. CDR3 DNA sequence: TGCAGTGCTAGACGACGGCCCGAAAGCTACACCTTC.

This clonotype was counted between two and nine times. The gene calls are TRBV7-6 and TRBJ1-5, with 7 bases that match TRBD1. The ends lost 6 bases at V and 7 bases at J; junction bases unmatched: 6. Germline loops: CDR1 SGHVS, CDR2 FNYEAQ. This CDR3 contains 13 residues. In nucleotides, the CDR3 is TGTGCCAGCAGTCTCAGGGGGAGCCAGCCCCAGCATTTT. It is translated as CASSLRGSQPQHF.

A few counts support this clonotype. V is TRBV28 and J is TRBJ2-7; 7 nucleotides match TRBD2. Germline V lookup: CDR1 MDHEN, CDR2 SYDVKM. With 2 bases clipped from V and 7 bases from J, the junction kept 14 bases outside the gene matches. The CDR3 runs 16 residues. Here the CDR3 DNA reads TGTGCCAGCAGTTTACTGGGAGCCCAGGGACTAAGTGAGCAGTACTTC. This sequence encodes CASSLLGAQGLSEQYF.